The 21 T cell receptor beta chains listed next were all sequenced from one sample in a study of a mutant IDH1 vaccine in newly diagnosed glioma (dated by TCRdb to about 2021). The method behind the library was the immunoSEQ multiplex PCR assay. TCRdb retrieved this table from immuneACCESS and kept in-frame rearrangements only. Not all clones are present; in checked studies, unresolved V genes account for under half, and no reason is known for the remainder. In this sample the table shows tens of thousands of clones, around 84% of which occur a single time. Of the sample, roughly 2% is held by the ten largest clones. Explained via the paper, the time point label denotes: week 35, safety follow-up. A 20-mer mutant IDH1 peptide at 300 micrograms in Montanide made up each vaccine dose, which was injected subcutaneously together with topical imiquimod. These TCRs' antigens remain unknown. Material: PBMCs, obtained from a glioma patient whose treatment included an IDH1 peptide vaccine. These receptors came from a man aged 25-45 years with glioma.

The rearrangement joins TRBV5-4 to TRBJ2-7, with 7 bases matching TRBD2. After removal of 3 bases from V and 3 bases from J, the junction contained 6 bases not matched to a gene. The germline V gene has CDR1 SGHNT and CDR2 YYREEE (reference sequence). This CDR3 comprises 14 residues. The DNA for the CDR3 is TGTGCCAGCAGCTCTAACGGGGGGTACTACGAGCAGTACTTC. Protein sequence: CASSSNGGYYEQYF. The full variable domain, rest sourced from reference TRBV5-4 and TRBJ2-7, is ETGVTQSPTHLIKTRGQQVTLRCSSQSGHNTVSWYQQALGQGPQFIFQYYREEENGRGNFPPRFSGLQFPNYSSELNVNALELDDSALYLCASSSNGGYYEQYFGPGTRLTVT.

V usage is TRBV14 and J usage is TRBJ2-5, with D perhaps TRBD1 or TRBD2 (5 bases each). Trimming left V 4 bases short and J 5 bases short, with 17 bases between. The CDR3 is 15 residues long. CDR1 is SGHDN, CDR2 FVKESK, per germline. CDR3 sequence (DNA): TGTGCCAGCAGCCGAGGGGTGCTAGCTTGGGAGACCCAGTACTTC. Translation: CASSRGVLAWETQYF.

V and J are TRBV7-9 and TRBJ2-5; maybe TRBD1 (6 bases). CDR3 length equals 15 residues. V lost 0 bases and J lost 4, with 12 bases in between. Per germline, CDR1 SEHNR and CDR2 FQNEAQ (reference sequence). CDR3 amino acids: CASSLATGIAETQYF. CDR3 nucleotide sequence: TGTGCCAGCAGCTTAGCAACAGGGATTGCAGAGACCCAGTACTTC.

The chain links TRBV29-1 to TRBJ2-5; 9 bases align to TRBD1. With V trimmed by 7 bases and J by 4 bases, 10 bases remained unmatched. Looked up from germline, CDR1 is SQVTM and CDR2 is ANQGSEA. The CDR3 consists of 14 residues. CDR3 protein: CSAQGQGRGETQYF. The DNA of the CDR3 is TGCAGCGCCCAGGGACAGGGACGAGGAGAGACCCAGTACTTC.

The CDR3 loop is CASSPRVALAGELFF. As DNA, the CDR3 is TGTGCCAGCAGCCCCCGGGTAGCTCTAGCCGGGGAGCTGTTTTTT. V gene TRBV11-2 combines with J gene TRBJ2-2; D call uncertain. The CDR3 covers 15 residues. V was pared by 5 bases and J by 6 bases, with 16 bases between. CDR1 is SGHAT, CDR2 FQNNGV, per germline.

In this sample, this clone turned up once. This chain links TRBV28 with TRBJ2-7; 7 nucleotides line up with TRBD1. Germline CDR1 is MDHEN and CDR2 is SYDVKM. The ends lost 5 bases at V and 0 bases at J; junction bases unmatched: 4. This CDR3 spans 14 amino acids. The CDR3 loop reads CASSTRTGSYEQYF. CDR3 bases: TGTGCCAGCAGTACTCGGACAGGCTCCTACGAGCAGTACTTC.

CDR3 bases: TGTGCCAGCAGACTAGCGGGCGAGCAGTACTTC. Residues: CASRLAGEQYF. The chain uses TRBV2 and TRBJ2-7, with TRBD2 matching 9 bases. Germline trimming cut 6 bases from V and 6 bases from J; bases unmatched to any gene: 0. CDR1 is SNHLY and CDR2 is FYNNEI in the germline V gene. CDR3 length: 11 residues.

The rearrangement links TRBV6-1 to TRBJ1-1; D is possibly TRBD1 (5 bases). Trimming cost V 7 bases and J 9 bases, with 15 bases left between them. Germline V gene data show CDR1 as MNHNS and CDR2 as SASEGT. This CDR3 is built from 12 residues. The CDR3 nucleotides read TGTGCCAGCACCGGGGACCCGGGGCAAGCTTTCTTT. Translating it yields CASTGDPGQAFF.

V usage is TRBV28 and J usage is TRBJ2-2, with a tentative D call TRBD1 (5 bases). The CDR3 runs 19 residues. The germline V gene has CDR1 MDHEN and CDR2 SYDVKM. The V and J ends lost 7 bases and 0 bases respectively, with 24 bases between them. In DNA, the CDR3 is TGTGCCAGCACCCTGTGGGCAGGGATACCAATTTCGAACACCGGGGAGCTGTTTTTT. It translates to CASTLWAGIPISNTGELFF.

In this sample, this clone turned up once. CDR3 amino acids: CASSGLGLARYEQYF. CDR3 DNA: TGTGCCAGCAGTGGGCTTGGGCTAGCGAGATACGAGCAGTACTTC. This rearrangement joins TRBV6-1 to TRBJ2-7, with D possibly TRBD2 on 6 matching bases. Germline CDR1 reads MNHNS; CDR2 reads SASEGT. Trimming took 4 bases from V and 4 from J, leaving 17 bases between them. This CDR3 has 15 residues.

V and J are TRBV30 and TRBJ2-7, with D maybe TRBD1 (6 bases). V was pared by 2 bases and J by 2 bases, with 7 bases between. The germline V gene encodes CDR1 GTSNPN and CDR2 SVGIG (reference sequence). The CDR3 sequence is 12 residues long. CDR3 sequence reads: CAWSTGPYEQYF. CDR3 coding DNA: TGTGCCTGGAGTACAGGGCCCTACGAGCAGTACTTC.

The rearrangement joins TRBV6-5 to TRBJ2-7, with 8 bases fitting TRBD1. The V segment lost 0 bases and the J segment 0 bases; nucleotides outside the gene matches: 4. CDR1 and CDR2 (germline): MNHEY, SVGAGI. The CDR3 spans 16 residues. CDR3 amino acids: CASSYSTGESSYEQYF. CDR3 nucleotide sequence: TGTGCCAGCAGTTACTCGACAGGGGAGAGCTCCTACGAGCAGTACTTC.

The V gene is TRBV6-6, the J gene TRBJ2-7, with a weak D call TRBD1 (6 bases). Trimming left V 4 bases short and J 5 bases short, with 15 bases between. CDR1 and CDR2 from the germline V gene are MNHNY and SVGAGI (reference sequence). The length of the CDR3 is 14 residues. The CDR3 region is CASSSNRVYNEQYF. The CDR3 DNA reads TGTGCCAGCAGTTCAAACAGGGTTTACAACGAGCAGTACTTC.

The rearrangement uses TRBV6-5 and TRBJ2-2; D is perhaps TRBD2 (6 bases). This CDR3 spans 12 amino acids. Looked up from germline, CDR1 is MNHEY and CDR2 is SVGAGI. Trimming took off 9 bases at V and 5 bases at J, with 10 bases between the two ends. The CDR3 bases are TGTGCCAGTTGGAGGGGAACCGGGGAGCTGTTTTTT. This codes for CASWRGTGELFF.

The CDR3: CASSWTFRTYEQYF. In DNA, the CDR3 is TGTGCCAGCAGTTGGACGTTTCGAACCTACGAGCAGTACTTC. The chain links TRBV2 to TRBJ2-7; D is unresolved. CDR1 and CDR2 from the germline V gene are SNHLY and FYNNEI. The CDR3 spans 14 residues. Trimming left V 5 bases short and J 2 bases short, with 13 bases between.

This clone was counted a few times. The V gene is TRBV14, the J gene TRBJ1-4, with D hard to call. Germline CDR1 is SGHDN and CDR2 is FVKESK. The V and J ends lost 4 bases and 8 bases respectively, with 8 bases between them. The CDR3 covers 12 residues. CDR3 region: CASSRMEEKLFF. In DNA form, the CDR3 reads TGTGCCAGCAGCCGTATGGAGGAAAAACTGTTTTTT.

For the CDR3, the DNA is TGTGCCAGCCCTGAGGGTTCGGACAGGGAACGGCAGCCCCAGCATTTT. Amino acid sequence: CASPEGSDRERQPQHF. The chain links TRBV7-3 to TRBJ1-5, with TRBD1 matching 8 bases. Germline V gene lookup returns CDR1 SGHTA and CDR2 FQGTGA. The CDR3 is 16 residues long. V dropped 8 bases and J dropped 7; count of bases not matched to a gene: 16.

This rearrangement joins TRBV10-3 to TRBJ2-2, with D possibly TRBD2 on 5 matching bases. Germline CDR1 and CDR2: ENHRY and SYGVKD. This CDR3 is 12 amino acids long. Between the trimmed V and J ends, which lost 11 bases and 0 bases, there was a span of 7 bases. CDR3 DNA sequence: TGTGCCGTCGGGGCGAACACCGGGGAGCTGTTTTTT. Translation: CAVGANTGELFF.

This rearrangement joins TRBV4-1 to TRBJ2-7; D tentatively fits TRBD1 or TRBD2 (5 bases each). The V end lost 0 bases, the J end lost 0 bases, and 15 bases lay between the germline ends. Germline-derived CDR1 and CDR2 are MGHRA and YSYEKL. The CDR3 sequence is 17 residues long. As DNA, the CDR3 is TGCGCCAGCAGCCAAGATGAGGGGCCAGGAACCTCCTACGAGCAGTACTTC. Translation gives CASSQDEGPGTSYEQYF.

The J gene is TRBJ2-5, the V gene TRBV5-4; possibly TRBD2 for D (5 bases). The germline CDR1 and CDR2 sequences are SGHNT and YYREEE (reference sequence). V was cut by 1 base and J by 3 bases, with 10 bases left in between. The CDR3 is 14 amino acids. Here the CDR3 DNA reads TGTGCCAGCAGCTTGAAACTAGGTGAAGAGACCCAGTACTTC. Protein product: CASSLKLGEETQYF.

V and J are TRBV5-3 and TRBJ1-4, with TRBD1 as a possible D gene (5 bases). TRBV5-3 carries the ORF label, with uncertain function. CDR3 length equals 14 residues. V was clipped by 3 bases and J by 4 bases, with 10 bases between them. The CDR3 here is CARSWDCDNEKLFF. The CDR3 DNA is TGTGCCAGAAGCTGGGACTGCGATAATGAAAAACTGTTTTTT.